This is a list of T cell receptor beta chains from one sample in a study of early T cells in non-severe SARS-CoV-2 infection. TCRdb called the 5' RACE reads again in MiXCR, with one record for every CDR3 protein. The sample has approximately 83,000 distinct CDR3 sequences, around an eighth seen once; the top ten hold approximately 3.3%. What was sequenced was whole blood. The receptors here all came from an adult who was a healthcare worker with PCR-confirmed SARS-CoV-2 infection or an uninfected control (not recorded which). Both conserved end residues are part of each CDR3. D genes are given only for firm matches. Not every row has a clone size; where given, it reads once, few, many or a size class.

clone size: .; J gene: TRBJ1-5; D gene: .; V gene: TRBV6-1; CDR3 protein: CASSGEGTRQPQHF; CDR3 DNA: TGTGCCAGCAGTGGGGAAGGGACCCGGCAGCCCCAGCATTTT
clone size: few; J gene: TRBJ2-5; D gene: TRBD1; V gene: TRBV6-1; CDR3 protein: CASRDPDRGQETQYF; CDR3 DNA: TGTGCCAGCAGGGACCCGGACAGGGGTCAAGAGACCCAGTACTTC
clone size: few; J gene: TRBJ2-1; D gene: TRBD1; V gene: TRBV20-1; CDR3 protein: CSARGGQINEQFF; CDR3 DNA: TGCAGTGCTAGAGGGGGACAGATCAATGAGCAGTTCTTC
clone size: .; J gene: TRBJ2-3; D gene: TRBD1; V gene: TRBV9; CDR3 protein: CASSVQGETDTQYF; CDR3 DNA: TGTGCCAGCAGCGTACAGGGGGAAACAGATACGCAGTATTTT
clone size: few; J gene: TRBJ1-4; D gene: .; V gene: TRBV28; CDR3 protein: CASRSPGKENEKLFF; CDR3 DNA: TGTGCCAGCAGGTCTCCAGGGAAGGAGAATGAAAAACTGTTTTTT
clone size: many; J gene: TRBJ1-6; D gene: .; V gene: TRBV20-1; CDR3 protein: CSASRTEGSPLHF; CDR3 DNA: TGCAGTGCTAGTAGGACAGAAGGGTCACCCCTCCACTTT
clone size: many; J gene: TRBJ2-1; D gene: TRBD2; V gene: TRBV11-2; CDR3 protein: CASSPGGLAGARGFSYNEQFF; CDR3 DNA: TGTGCCAGCAGCCCCGGGGGACTAGCGGGAGCTCGGGGATTCTCCTACAATGAGCAGTTCTTC
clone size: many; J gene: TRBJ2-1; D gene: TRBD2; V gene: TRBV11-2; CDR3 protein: CASSLGAGGGEQFF; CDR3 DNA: TGTGCCAGCAGCTTAGGGGCGGGAGGTGGTGAGCAGTTCTTC
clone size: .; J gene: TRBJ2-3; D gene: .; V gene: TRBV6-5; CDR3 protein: CASSLGGATQYF; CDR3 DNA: TGTGCCAGCAGTTTGGGGGGGGCTACGCAGTATTTT
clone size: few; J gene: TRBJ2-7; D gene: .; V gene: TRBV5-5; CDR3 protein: CASSLDRPPSREQYF; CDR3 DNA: TGTGCCAGCAGCTTGGACAGACCGCCAAGTAGAGAGCAGTACTTC
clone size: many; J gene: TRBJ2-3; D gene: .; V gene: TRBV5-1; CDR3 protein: CASSLVSSTDTQYF; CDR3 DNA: TGCGCCAGCAGCTTGGTCAGCAGCACAGATACGCAGTATTTT
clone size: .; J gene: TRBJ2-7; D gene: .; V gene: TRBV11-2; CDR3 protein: CASSLGAGGRYEQYF; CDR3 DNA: TGTGCCAGCAGCTTAGGGGCCGGTGGGCGCTACGAGCAGTACTTC
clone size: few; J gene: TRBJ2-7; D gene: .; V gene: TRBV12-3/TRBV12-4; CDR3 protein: CASSLASYEQYF; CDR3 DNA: TGTGCCAGCAGTTTAGCGTCCTACGAGCAGTACTTC
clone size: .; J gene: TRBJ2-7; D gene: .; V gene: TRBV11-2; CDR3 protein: CASSLVWTAGEQYF; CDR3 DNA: TGTGCCAGCAGCTTAGTCTGGACAGCCGGGGAGCAGTACTTC
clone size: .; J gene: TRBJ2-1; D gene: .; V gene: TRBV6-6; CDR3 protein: CASSYSEEQFF; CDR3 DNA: TGTGCCAGCAGTTACTCGGAGGAGCAGTTCTTC
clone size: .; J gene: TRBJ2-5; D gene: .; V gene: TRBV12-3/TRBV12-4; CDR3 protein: CASSLISRRDHQETQYF; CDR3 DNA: TGTGCCAGCAGTTTAATTTCTAGGCGGGACCATCAAGAGACCCAGTACTTC
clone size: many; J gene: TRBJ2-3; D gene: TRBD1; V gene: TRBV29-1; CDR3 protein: CSVAPDRVKTDTQYF; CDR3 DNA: TGCAGCGTCGCGCCGGACAGGGTAAAAACAGATACGCAGTATTTT
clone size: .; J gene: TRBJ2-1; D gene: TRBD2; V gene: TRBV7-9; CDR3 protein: CASSAGGSSYNEQFF; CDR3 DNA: TGTGCCAGCAGCGCGGGGGGTAGCTCCTACAATGAGCAGTTCTTC
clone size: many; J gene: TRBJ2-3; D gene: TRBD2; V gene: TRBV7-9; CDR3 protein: CASSFRLAGVRTDTQYF; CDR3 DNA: TGTGCCAGCAGCTTCCGCCTAGCGGGGGTTAGGACAGATACGCAGTATTTT
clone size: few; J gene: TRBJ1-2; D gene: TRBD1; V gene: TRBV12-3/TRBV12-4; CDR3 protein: CASFAGQGASYGYTF; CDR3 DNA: TGTGCCAGCTTCGCCGGGCAGGGGGCCAGCTATGGCTACACCTTC
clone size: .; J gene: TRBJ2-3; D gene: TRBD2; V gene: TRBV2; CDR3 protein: CASSPNGLAVTDTQYF; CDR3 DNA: TGTGCCAGCAGCCCCAATGGGCTAGCGGTCACAGATACGCAGTATTTT
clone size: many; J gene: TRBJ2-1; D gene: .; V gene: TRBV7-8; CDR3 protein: CASSMTILGGSSYNEQFF; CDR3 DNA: TGTGCCAGCAGCATGACAATTCTAGGGGGGAGCTCCTACAATGAGCAGTTCTTC
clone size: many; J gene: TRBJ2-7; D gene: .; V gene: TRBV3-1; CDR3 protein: CASSIWQRAPYEQYF; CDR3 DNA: TGTGCCAGCAGCATCTGGCAGCGGGCCCCCTACGAGCAGTACTTC